This T cell receptor (beta chain) was observed in a study of cytomegalovirus exposure and HLA in healthy donors. About the study: Unique TCRs from HLA-typed donors, around 79 million of them, were held in an early data release. Findings and caveats of the study: By HLA locus, TCR association rates varied in a later analysis, with DRB1 showing the most and HLA-C the fewest.

PCR amplification relied on 60 Vbeta primers (plus 13 Jbeta primers). Authors' processing steps: As a later analysis found, there were about 80 million unique TCR beta chains, of which roughly 11 million were shared. Produced via immunoSEQ multiplex PCR; TCRdb's table is partial and in-frame only. V and J calls and clone size are given by that table; D and trimming were obtained from the DNA. Its clone listing holds around 210,000 clones. Worth noting for this clone: The target antigen is unknown.

The V and J ends lost 2 bases and 6 bases respectively, with 8 bases between them. The CDR3 covers 12 residues. CDR1 is MGHDK and CDR2 is SYGVNS in the germline V gene. J is TRBJ2-7 and V is TRBV25-1; no firm D call. Material for sequencing was PBMCs. This receptor was identified in a girl aged 2-10 years in good health and CMV-seropositive. CDR3 loop: CASSELPPEQYF. The CDR3 DNA is TGTGCCAGCAGTGAACTCCCCCCCGAGCAGTACTTC.